These 18 T cell receptor beta chains originate from one sample sequenced in a study of blood T cell repertoires in COVID-19. TCRdb keeps only in-frame clones here, not all; method: immunoSEQ multiplex PCR. The sample lists about 220,000 clones; 65% to 90% were seen once. Sequencing used peripheral blood. The receptors shown here come from a man between 45 and 60 years old with active or convalescent COVID-19.

In its sample, this clone was seen a few times. The gene calls are TRBV7-9 and TRBJ2-2; TRBD2 matches at 7 bases. CDR1 and CDR2 from the germline V gene are SEHNR and FQNEAQ (reference sequence). The CDR3 contains 16 residues. J gave up 4 bases and V 6 bases, and 11 bases lay outside the gene matches. CDR3: CASSRRAGTITGELFF. DNA of the CDR3: TGTGCCAGCAGTAGGAGAGCGGGGACGATCACCGGGGAGCTGTTTTTT.

With regard to this clone: A read error may produce the germline difference seen at one junction end. V usage is TRBV7-7 and J usage is TRBJ2-5, with 13 bases aligning to TRBD2. The CDR3 covers 15 residues. Per germline, CDR1 SSHAT and CDR2 FNYEAQ (reference sequence). CDR3 sequence reads: CASSLGLAGPETQYF. The CDR3 nucleotides read TGTGCTAGCAGCTTGGGACTAGCGGGGCCAGAGACCCAGTACTTC.

J is TRBJ2-5 and V is TRBV7-6; 9 bases agree with TRBD2. The CDR3 runs 20 residues. Germline V gives CDR1 SGHVS, CDR2 FNYEAQ. The junction had 14 bases not matched to a gene; V was cut back by 0 bases and J by 0 bases. CDR3 residues: CASSLALGGSGSLYQETQYF. The CDR3 region has the DNA TGTGCCAGCAGCTTAGCCCTCGGGGGTAGCGGGAGCTTGTACCAAGAGACCCAGTACTTC.

The chain is built from TRBV19 and TRBJ2-2; D remains ambiguous. CDR1 is LNHDA and CDR2 is SQIVND in the germline V gene (reference sequence). The CDR3 spans 16 residues. V was shortened by 2 bases and J by 3 bases, with 13 bases between the two germline ends. The CDR3 DNA reads as TGTGCCAGTAGTATAATCAAGCTGGTGGACACCGGGGAGCTGTTTTTT. Amino acid sequence: CASSIIKLVDTGELFF.

The chain's CDR3 is CAWGVGSGARTDTQYF. In nucleotides, the CDR3 is TGTGCCTGGGGGGTGGGTAGCGGGGCGCGCACAGATACGCAGTATTTT. The V gene is TRBV7-9, the J gene TRBJ2-3, with 8 bases matching TRBD2. V dropped 11 bases and J dropped 1; count of bases not matched to a gene: 14. The CDR3 extends over 16 amino acids. Germline V gene lookup returns CDR1 SEHNR and CDR2 FQNEAQ (reference sequence).

V usage is TRBV9 and J usage is TRBJ2-1; 9 bases match TRBD2. This CDR3 has 15 residues. Germline V gene lookup returns CDR1 SGDLS and CDR2 YYNGEE. The V gene end was trimmed by 1 base and the J gene end by 6 bases; junction bases not matched to a gene: 5. CDR3 in DNA: TGTGCCAGCAGCGTAATCGCGGGAGGGCCCAATGAGCAGTTCTTC. It specifies CASSVIAGGPNEQFF. Combining the CDR3 with reference TRBV9 and TRBJ2-1 gives the whole variable domain DSGVTQTPKHLITATGQRVTLRCSPRSGDLSVYWYQQSLDQGLQFLIQYYNGEERAKGNILERFSAQQFPDLHSELNLSSLELGDSALYFCASSVIAGGPNEQFFGPGTRLTVL.

V and J are TRBV5-1 and TRBJ2-1; 8 bases agree with TRBD1. Germline V gives CDR1 SGHRS, CDR2 YFSETQ. The CDR3 consists of 15 residues. The ends lost 2 bases at V and 2 bases at J; junction bases unmatched: 3. CDR3 DNA: TGCGCCAGCAGCTTACTACAGGGGGCCTACAATGAGCAGTTCTTC. Encoded protein: CASSLLQGAYNEQFF.

The chain recombines TRBV6-2 or TRBV6-3 with TRBJ1-5, with 12 bases aligning to TRBD1. Germline V gives CDR1 MNHEY, CDR2 SVGEGT. Trimming cost V 4 bases and J 4 bases; bases outside gene matches: 8. The CDR3 contains 17 residues. This CDR3 is CASSLGRGQGANQPQHF. The DNA of the CDR3 is TGTGCCAGCAGTTTGGGTAGGGGACAGGGGGCAAATCAGCCCCAGCATTTT.

The chain employs TRBV18 and TRBJ2-5; D is perhaps TRBD1 (5 bases). This CDR3 is 13 amino acids long. Germline CDR1 reads KGHSH; CDR2 reads LQKENI. V lost 3 bases, J lost 1 base, and 6 bases lay in between. CDR3: CASSPTAQETQYF. In nucleotides, the CDR3 is TGTGCCAGCTCACCGACAGCCCAAGAGACCCAGTACTTC.

The V and J genes are TRBV4-1 and TRBJ1-3; TRBD1 is a possible D gene (6 bases). This CDR3 is 18 amino acids long. The V end lost 3 bases, the J end lost 0 bases, and 18 bases lay between the germline ends. Per the germline V gene, CDR1 is MGHRA and CDR2 is YSYEKL. This chain's CDR3 is CASSQDSLGYVSGNTIYF. CDR3 in DNA: TGCGCCAGCAGCCAGGACAGTTTGGGGTATGTCTCTGGAAACACCATATATTTT.

The chain uses TRBV5-5 and TRBJ1-1; 7 bases are a match to TRBD1. The V segment lost 2 bases and the J segment 3 bases; nucleotides outside the gene matches: 4. This CDR3 has 14 amino acids. The germline gives CDR1 SGHKS, CDR2 YYEKEE (reference sequence). DNA of the CDR3: TGTGCCAGCAGCTTTTCCGGACAGGACACTGAAGCTTTCTTT. Encoded protein: CASSFSGQDTEAFF.

DNA for the CDR3: TGTGCCAGCAGCCCCCTCGGGGGGCCCACCGGGGAGCTGTTTTTT. Amino acid sequence: CASSPLGGPTGELFF. The V call is TRBV7-2, the J call TRBJ2-2, with a tentative D call TRBD2 (7 bases). This CDR3 comprises 15 residues. Looked up from germline, CDR1 is SGHTA and CDR2 is FQGNSA. The V and J ends lost 5 bases and 4 bases respectively, with 14 bases between them. Variable domain in full (rest from reference TRBV7-2 and TRBJ2-2): GAGVSQSPSNKVTEKGKDVELRCDPISGHTALYWYRQSLGQGLEFLIYFQGNSAPDKSGLPSDRFSAERTGGSVSTLTIQRTQQEDSAVYLCASSPLGGPTGELFFGEGSRLTVL.

Of note for this clone: This CDR3 is also generated by other DNA sequences in the sample. This chain uses TRBV7-2 with TRBJ1-2; possible D gene TRBD1, 5 bases. Germline V CDR1 and CDR2: SGHTA, FQGNSA. There are 14 residues in the CDR3. The germline V and J ends were trimmed by 1 base and 2 bases, with 8 bases remaining between them. This CDR3 is CASSLVTGNYGYTF. CDR3 bases: TGTGCCAGCAGCTTAGTAACAGGAAACTATGGCTACACCTTC.

V gene TRBV27 combines with J gene TRBJ2-6; D might be TRBD1 (7 bases). In germline, CDR1 is MNHEY, CDR2 SMNVEV (reference sequence). The V and J ends lost 7 bases and 0 bases respectively, with 25 bases between them. The CDR3 runs to 20 residues. The CDR3 sequence is CASTHRGGGQINSGANVLTF. CDR3 in DNA: TGTGCCAGCACCCACCGTGGAGGGGGACAGATTAACTCTGGGGCCAACGTCCTGACTTTC.

The chain uses TRBV5-1 and TRBJ2-2; D remains ambiguous. The germline gives CDR1 SGHRS, CDR2 YFSETQ. V dropped 4 bases and J dropped 1 base, with 14 bases sitting between them. There are 16 residues in the CDR3. DNA of the CDR3: TGCGCCAGCAGCGCCACTGTCCCCGGGAACACCGGGGAGCTGTTTTTT. Protein product: CASSATVPGNTGELFF.

The chain is built from TRBV4-1 and TRBJ1-2; 8 bases fit TRBD1. This CDR3 is 15 amino acids long. Germline trimming cut 0 bases from V and 6 bases from J; bases unmatched to any gene: 6. Germline CDR1 and CDR2: MGHRA and YSYEKL. The CDR3 DNA sequence: TGCGCCAGCAGCCAAGACCCCCCCAGGGGGCATGGCTACACCTTC. Translated, it gives CASSQDPPRGHGYTF.

This clone came up once. The chain has TRBV6-5 and TRBJ1-2, with 9 bases that match TRBD1. The CDR3 is made up of 13 amino acids. Looked up from germline, CDR1 is MNHEY and CDR2 is SVGAGI. Trimming at V came to 6 bases and at J to 6 bases, leaving 5 bases not matched to a gene. The DNA of the CDR3 is TGTGCCAGCAGGGCCCGGACAGGGGATGGCTACACCTTC. It codes for CASRARTGDGYTF.

The chain uses TRBV5-1 and TRBJ1-1; TRBD1 might be the D (6 bases). The CDR3 extends over 15 amino acids. CDR1 SGHRS and CDR2 YFSETQ come from the germline V gene. V lost 4 bases to trimming and J lost 1 base, with 14 bases between them. The CDR3 loop reads CASSQIRTANTEAFF. The CDR3 DNA is TGCGCCAGCAGCCAAATTCGGACAGCGAACACTGAAGCTTTCTTT. Full variable domain (missing parts from reference TRBV5-1 and TRBJ1-1): KAGVTQTPRYLIKTRGQQVTLSCSPISGHRSVSWYQQTPGQGLQFLFEYFSETQRNKGNFPGRFSGRQFSNSRSEMNVSTLELGDSALYLCASSQIRTANTEAFFGQGTRLTVV.